These 12 T cell receptor beta chains share one sample of origin, sequenced in a study of Ad26.COV2.S vaccination and SARS-CoV-2 variants. Specified treatment: about 20 received Ad26.COV2.S at low or high dose, single or two shots; several received placebo; per-sample allocation not given. Day 63 following the first vaccine or placebo injection was when the samples were taken. Method: immunoSEQ multiplex PCR; TCRdb's copy keeps in-frame clones and lacks some. The sample shows 350,000 to 550,000 clones, 89% of them seen only once. Sequenced here: peripheral blood, sampled in a trial of Ad26.COV2.S vaccine versus placebo. The receptor source for this set is a person between 18 and 65 years old who received the Ad26.COV2.S COVID-19 vaccine or a placebo.

The chain recombines TRBV4-3 with TRBJ2-7; D possibly corresponds to TRBD2 (5 bases). Germline CDR1 and CDR2: LGHNA and YSLEER. The CDR3 is 16 amino acids. V was clipped by 0 bases and J by 2 bases, with 14 bases between them. The CDR3, as DNA: TGCGCCAGCAGCCAAGAAGGCCACGGGGTAACCTACGAGCAGTACTTC. This translates into CASSQEGHGVTYEQYF.

This rearrangement joins TRBV10-3 to TRBJ1-2; no firm D call. Germline V gene lookup returns CDR1 ENHRY and CDR2 SYGVKD. The CDR3 sequence is 17 residues long. Trimming shortened V by 0 bases and J by 4 bases, and 18 bases separated the two germline ends. CDR3 sequence: CAISESTHPPPAYGYTF. The CDR3 DNA reads TGTGCCATCAGTGAGTCGACTCACCCCCCCCCGGCCTATGGCTACACCTTC.

In its sample, this clone was seen a few times. In nucleotides, the CDR3 is TGTGCCAGCAGTGGGGGAGGCTATTCACCCCTCCACTTT. Translation: CASSGGGYSPLHF. V is TRBV27 and J is TRBJ1-6, with D perhaps TRBD1 (5 bases). This CDR3 spans 13 amino acids. Per the germline V gene, CDR1 is MNHEY and CDR2 is SMNVEV (reference sequence). Between the trimmed V and J ends, which lost 5 bases and 8 bases, there was a span of 10 bases.

The V call is TRBV29-1, the J call TRBJ2-7; D unclear. Trimming took off 4 bases at V and 2 bases at J, with 9 bases between the two ends. The CDR3 is made up of 12 amino acids. Germline V gene sequence: CDR1 SQVTM, CDR2 ANQGSEA. CDR3 protein: CSVVAVAYEQYF. The CDR3 DNA reads TGCAGCGTTGTGGCGGTTGCCTACGAGCAGTACTTC.

This clone was seen a single time. This chain links TRBV10-3 with TRBJ1-2, with D perhaps matching TRBD1 (6 bases). CDR1 ENHRY and CDR2 SYGVKD come from the germline V gene. The CDR3 is made up of 14 amino acids. Trimming pared 2 bases from V and 8 bases from J, leaving 15 bases between. In DNA, the CDR3 is TGTGCCATCAGTGAGACACAGGGCCTTGGGGGCTACACCTTC. Amino acids: CAISETQGLGGYTF.

The chain is built from TRBV24-1 and TRBJ2-1, with 12 bases identical to TRBD2. The CDR3 has 16 residues. Per germline, CDR1 KGHDR and CDR2 SFDVKD. V lost 4 bases, J lost 4 bases, and 4 bases stayed unmatched. CDR3 bases: TGTGCCACCAGTGACCAAACTAGCGGGAGGTACAATGAGCAGTTCTTC. Protein sequence: CATSDQTSGRYNEQFF.

The chain links TRBV15 to TRBJ1-6; tentatively, D is TRBD1 (6 bases). The germline V gene has CDR1 LNHNV and CDR2 YYDKDF (reference sequence). V was pared by 2 bases and J by 2 bases, with 13 bases between. The CDR3 has 17 amino acids. DNA of the CDR3: TGTGCCACCAGCAGAACAGGGAGTGTCGCCTATAATTCACCCCTCCACTTT. Its translation is CATSRTGSVAYNSPLHF.

The V call is TRBV6-5, the J call TRBJ1-1; D remains ambiguous. V shed 7 bases and J shed 6 bases, with 18 bases lying between them. CDR1 is MNHEY, CDR2 SVGAGI, per germline. The CDR3 loop spans 14 amino acids. The CDR3 bases are TGTGCCAGCAAAGCCCCGGGAACGAGGCCTGAAGCTTTCTTT. Protein sequence: CASKAPGTRPEAFF.

The chain couples TRBV9 to TRBJ2-5, with D possibly being TRBD1 (5 bases). Trimming removed 0 bases at V and 5 bases at J, with 11 bases between. CDR1 is SGDLS, CDR2 YYNGEE, per germline. The length of the CDR3 is 14 residues. CDR3 sequence: CASSVGAGRETQYF. In DNA form, the CDR3 reads TGTGCCAGCAGCGTAGGAGCAGGGCGGGAGACCCAGTACTTC.

This clone is a singleton in its sample. This rearrangement joins TRBV27 to TRBJ1-1; no reliable D call. Germline assignment: CDR1 MNHEY and CDR2 SMNVEV (reference sequence). With 6 bases removed from V and 4 bases from J, the gap between germline ends came to 15 bases. CDR3 length: 14 residues. CDR3 sequence: CASRSAWLGTEAFF. The CDR3 DNA follows: TGTGCCAGCAGGTCCGCTTGGTTGGGCACTGAAGCTTTCTTT.

The CDR3 protein is CATSIGQQPQHF. CDR3 in DNA: TGTGCCACCAGCATAGGGCAACAGCCCCAGCATTTT. The chain employs TRBV15 and TRBJ1-5; no firm D call. The CDR3 is made up of 12 amino acids. Germline V lookup: CDR1 LNHNV, CDR2 YYDKDF (reference sequence). Trimming pared 4 bases from V and 7 bases from J, leaving 8 bases between.

The gene calls are TRBV7-4 and TRBJ1-3; D gene ambiguous. This CDR3 region has 12 residues. The V gene lost 11 bases and the J gene lost 3 bases, with 11 bases spanning the gap. The V gene's germline CDR1 is SGHVT and CDR2 SQSDAQ. The CDR3: CACQSGGNTIYF. In DNA, the CDR3 is TGTGCCTGCCAAAGCGGTGGAAACACCATATATTTT.